The source of this T cell receptor beta chain is a study of OX40 agonist ivuxolimab in advanced cancers. Looking at the study overall: In this cohort, patients received ivuxolimab, an agonistic anti-OX40 (CD134) antibody.

The trim removed 1 base at V and 1 base at J, leaving 7 bases unmatched. The CDR3 sequence is 17 residues long. Produced via immunoSEQ multiplex PCR; TCRdb's table is partial and in-frame only. Of 55,000 to 80,000 clones listed, 65% to 85% are singletons. This chain joins TRBV23-1 and TRBJ1-5; the match to TRBD1 covers 7 bases. TRBV23-1 is an ORF for which the function is uncertain. The sample was CD4+ or CD8+ T cells sorted from blood, taken in a trial of the OX40 agonist ivuxolimab. This clonotype was sampled from an adult with an advanced solid tumor such as melanoma, head and neck, liver or kidney cancer. This chain's CDR3 is CASSQYSRDRSNQPQHF. The CDR3, as DNA: TGCGCCAGCAGTCAATATAGCCGGGACAGAAGCAATCAGCCCCAGCATTTT.